Listed below are T cell receptor beta chains from one sample, sequenced in a study of glioma-infiltrating T cells. Using its own MiXCR run on the multiplex PCR reads, TCRdb lists one record per CDR3 protein. Of 100,000 to 150,000 distinct CDR3 sequences listed, approximately 24% are singletons. The sequenced sample was glioma tissue, nonneoplastic brain tissue, or PBMCs (not recorded which). These receptors all come from a human donor with low-grade glioma or glioblastoma, undergoing nonglioma brain surgery, or in good health (not recorded which). CDR3s include the opening cysteine and the closing phenylalanine or tryptophan. Each record gives: J gene, D gene, V gene, clone size, CDR3 protein, CDR3 DNA. A D gene is named only where the DNA matches it firmly. The listing skips clone size in some rows; elsewhere it reads once, few, many or a size class.

TRBJ2-5 NA TRBV10-3 NA CAISEGSTQETQYF TGTGCCATCAGTGAGGGGTCTACCCAAGAGACCCAGTACTTC
TRBJ1-4 NA TRBV28 few CASSLLGNGFNEKLFF TGTGCCAGCAGTCTCCTTGGGAACGGTTTTAATGAAAAACTGTTTTTT
TRBJ2-1 TRBD1 TRBV6-1 many CASSPWDRGFNEQFF TGTGCCAGCAGTCCCTGGGACAGGGGTTTCAATGAGCAGTTCTTC
TRBJ2-1 NA TRBV20-1 many CSARRREQFF TGCAGTGCTAGAAGAAGAGAGCAGTTCTTC
TRBJ2-5 TRBD1 TRBV5-1 few CASSFTGGRETQYF TGCGCCAGCAGCTTTACAGGGGGCAGGGAGACCCAGTACTTC
TRBJ2-1 NA TRBV6-2/TRBV6-3 many CASSYSGLDEQFF TGTGCCAGCAGTTACTCAGGTCTCGATGAGCAGTTCTTC
TRBJ2-5 NA TRBV20-1 few CSGRQSQETQYF TGCAGTGGCAGACAGTCCCAAGAGACCCAGTACTTC
TRBJ2-3 TRBD1 TRBV3-1 NA CASSKQGSTDTQYF TGTGCCAGCAGCAAACAGGGGAGCACAGATACGCAGTATTTT
TRBJ2-1 TRBD2 TRBV18 NA CASSPSLGGAGEQFF TGTGCCAGCTCACCAAGCCTCGGGGGGGCAGGGGAGCAGTTCTTC
TRBJ1-4 NA TRBV28 many CASSLDGNEKLFF TGTGCCAGCAGCCTTGACGGTAATGAAAAACTGTTTTTT
TRBJ2-1 TRBD1 TRBV7-9 many CASTPRDRGYNEQFF TGTGCCAGCACCCCCCGGGACAGGGGATACAATGAGCAGTTCTTC
TRBJ1-5 NA TRBV3-1 few CASSLGLYSNQPQHF TGTGCCAGCAGCCTCGGGCTATATAGCAATCAGCCCCAGCATTTT
TRBJ1-1 NA TRBV20-1 NA CAWKWNTEAFF TGCGCCTGGAAGTGGAACACTGAAGCTTTCTTT
TRBJ2-4 NA TRBV12-3/TRBV12-4 NA CASTNAGAPKNIQYF TGTGCCAGCACAAATGCGGGGGCCCCCAAAAACATTCAGTACTTC
TRBJ1-1 NA TRBV6-4 many CASSDTLGNTEAFF TGTGCCAGCAGTGATACATTAGGTAACACTGAAGCTTTCTTT
TRBJ1-1 NA TRBV28 NA CASSPNNEAFF TGTGCCAGCAGCCCCAACAATGAAGCTTTCTTT
TRBJ2-2 TRBD1 TRBV20-1 NA CSAAGQDATGELFF TGCAGTGCGGCCGGACAGGATGCCACCGGGGAGCTGTTTTTT
TRBJ2-5 TRBD2 TRBV3-1 few CASRRTSGGPRYQETQYF TGTGCCAGCAGACGGACTAGCGGGGGGCCACGGTACCAAGAGACCCAGTACTTC
TRBJ2-1 NA TRBV12-3/TRBV12-4 many CASSADSRSYNEQFF TGTGCCAGCAGTGCCGACTCCCGCTCCTACAATGAGCAGTTCTTC
TRBJ2-1 NA TRBV6-1 NA CASSFNRVYNEQFF TGTGCCAGCAGTTTCAACAGGGTCTACAATGAGCAGTTCTTC
TRBJ1-2 NA TRBV29-1 few CSVDQGGYGYTF TGCAGCGTTGATCAAGGGGGTTATGGCTACACCTTC
TRBJ2-1 NA TRBV12-3/TRBV12-4 many CASSGGNYNEQFF TGTGCCAGCAGCGGGGGTAACTACAATGAGCAGTTCTTC
TRBJ1-1 TRBD1 TRBV20-1 NA CSALTTGESEAFF TGCAGTGCTTTAACCACAGGGGAGTCTGAAGCTTTCTTT
TRBJ1-5 TRBD1 TRBV15 many CATSQGLIGSNQPQHF TGTGCCACCTCACAGGGGCTTATTGGGAGCAATCAGCCCCAGCATTTT
TRBJ1-5 NA TRBV3-1 NA CASTAKGLSQPQHF TGTGCCAGCACCGCCAAGGGGTTAAGTCAGCCCCAGCATTTT
TRBJ2-2 NA TRBV7-9 NA CASSLAGSGNAGELFF TGTGCCAGCAGCTTAGCGGGGTCGGGGAACGCCGGGGAGCTGTTTTTT
TRBJ2-5 TRBD1 TRBV20-1 few CSAPLGTGLETQYF TGCAGTGCCCCCCTGGGGACAGGGTTGGAGACCCAGTACTTC
TRBJ1-5 TRBD1 TRBV6-1 NA CASLPTGENQPQHF TGTGCCAGCCTCCCCACAGGGGAAAATCAGCCCCAGCATTTT
TRBJ1-2 NA TRBV28 NA CASSSPQGYGYTF TGTGCCAGCAGTTCCCCACAGGGCTATGGCTACACCTTC
TRBJ2-1 TRBD2 TRBV7-8 few CASSKTSGALNEQFF TGTGCCAGCAGCAAAACTAGCGGGGCCTTAAATGAGCAGTTCTTC
TRBJ1-1 TRBD1 TRBV5-1 few CASSLDRGDSTEAFF TGCGCCAGCAGCCTTGACAGGGGCGATTCCACTGAAGCTTTCTTT
TRBJ1-2 NA TRBV29-1 NA CSVAGPRYGYTF TGCAGCGTTGCGGGACCCCGCTATGGCTACACCTTC
TRBJ2-1 NA TRBV6-2/TRBV6-3 many CASSYHLTGNGNEQFF TGTGCCAGCAGTTACCACCTCACAGGGAATGGCAATGAGCAGTTCTTC
TRBJ2-3 NA TRBV10-3 NA CAISESQGPGLGTDTQYF TGTGCCATCAGTGAGTCCCAAGGTCCGGGATTGGGGACAGATACGCAGTATTTT
TRBJ2-1 NA TRBV6-6 many CASSYSTAGSSYNEQFF TGTGCCAGCAGTTACTCGACGGCGGGGAGCTCCTACAATGAGCAGTTCTTC
TRBJ2-5 NA TRBV20-1 many CSARPFGSLQETQYF TGCAGTGCTAGGCCCTTTGGCAGCCTCCAAGAGACCCAGTACTTC
TRBJ2-5 TRBD2 TRBV7-8 NA CASSRGGLSGQETQYF TGTGCCAGCAGCCGGGGGGGACTTAGTGGACAAGAGACCCAGTACTTC
TRBJ2-1 NA TRBV14 NA CASSHFLETEQFF TGTGCCAGCAGCCATTTTCTAGAAACTGAGCAGTTCTTC
TRBJ2-3 NA TRBV19 NA CATMGSTDTQYF TGTGCCACCATGGGGTCCACAGATACGCAGTATTTT
TRBJ2-5 NA TRBV6-1 NA CASRPQVYQETQYF TGTGCCAGCAGACCCCAGGTCTACCAAGAGACCCAGTACTTC